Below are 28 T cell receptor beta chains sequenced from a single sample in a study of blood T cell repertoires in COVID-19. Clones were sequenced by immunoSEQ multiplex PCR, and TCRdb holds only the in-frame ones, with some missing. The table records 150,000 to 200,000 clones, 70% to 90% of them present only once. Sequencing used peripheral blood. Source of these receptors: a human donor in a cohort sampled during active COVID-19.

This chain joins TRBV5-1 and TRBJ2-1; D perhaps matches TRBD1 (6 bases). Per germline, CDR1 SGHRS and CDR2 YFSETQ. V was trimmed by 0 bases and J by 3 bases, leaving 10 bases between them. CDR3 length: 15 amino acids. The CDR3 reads CASSLVGQYYNEQFF. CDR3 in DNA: TGCGCCAGCAGCTTGGTCGGACAGTACTACAATGAGCAGTTCTTC. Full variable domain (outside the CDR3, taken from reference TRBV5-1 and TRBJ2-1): KAGVTQTPRYLIKTRGQQVTLSCSPISGHRSVSWYQQTPGQGLQFLFEYFSETQRNKGNFPGRFSGRQFSNSRSEMNVSTLELGDSALYLCASSLVGQYYNEQFFGPGTRLTVL.

The DNA for the CDR3 is TGTGCCAGCAGTTATGGCGGAACTAGCACAGATACGCAGTATTTT. Encoded protein: CASSYGGTSTDTQYF. The V and J genes are TRBV6-2 or TRBV6-3 and TRBJ2-3; D unclear. Trimming removed 3 bases at V and 0 bases at J, with 10 bases between. Germline-derived CDR1 and CDR2 are MNHEY and SVGEGT. This CDR3 comprises 15 residues.

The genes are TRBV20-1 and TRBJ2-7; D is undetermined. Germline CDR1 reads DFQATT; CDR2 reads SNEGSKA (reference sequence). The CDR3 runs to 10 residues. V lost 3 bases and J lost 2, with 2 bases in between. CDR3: CSASTYEQYF. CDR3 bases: TGCAGTGCTAGCACCTACGAGCAGTACTTC.

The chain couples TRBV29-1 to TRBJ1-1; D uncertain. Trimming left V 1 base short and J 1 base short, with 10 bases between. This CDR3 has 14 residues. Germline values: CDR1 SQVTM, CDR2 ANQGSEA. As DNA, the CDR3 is TGCAGCGTTGAAGCCCGGCCAGGGAACACTGAAGCTTTCTTT. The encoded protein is CSVEARPGNTEAFF.

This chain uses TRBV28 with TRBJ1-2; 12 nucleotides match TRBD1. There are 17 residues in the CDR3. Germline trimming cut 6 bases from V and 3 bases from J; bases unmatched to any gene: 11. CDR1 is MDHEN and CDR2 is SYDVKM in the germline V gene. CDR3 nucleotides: TGTGCCAGCAGATCTACCGGGACAGGGGGCGCTGACTATGGCTACACCTTC. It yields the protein CASRSTGTGGADYGYTF.

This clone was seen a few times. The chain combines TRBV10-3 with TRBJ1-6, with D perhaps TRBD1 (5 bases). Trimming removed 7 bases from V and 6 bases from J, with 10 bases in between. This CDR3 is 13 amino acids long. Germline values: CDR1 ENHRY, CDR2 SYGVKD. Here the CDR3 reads CAIKGGGNSPLHF. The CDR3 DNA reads TGTGCCATCAAGGGCGGGGGTAATTCACCCCTCCACTTT.

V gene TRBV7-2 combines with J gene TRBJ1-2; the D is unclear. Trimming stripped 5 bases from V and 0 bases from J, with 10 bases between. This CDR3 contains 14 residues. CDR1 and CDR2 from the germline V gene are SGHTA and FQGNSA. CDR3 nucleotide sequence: TGTGCCAGCAGCCCCGGTGGGCCTAACTATGGCTACACCTTC. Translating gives CASSPGGPNYGYTF.

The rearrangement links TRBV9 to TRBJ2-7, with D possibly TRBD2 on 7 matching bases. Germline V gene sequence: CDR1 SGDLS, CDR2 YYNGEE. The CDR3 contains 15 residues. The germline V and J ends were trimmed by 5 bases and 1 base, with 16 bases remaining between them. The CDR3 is CASSQTGGFSYEQYF. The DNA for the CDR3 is TGTGCCAGCAGTCAGACGGGGGGCTTTTCCTACGAGCAGTACTTC.

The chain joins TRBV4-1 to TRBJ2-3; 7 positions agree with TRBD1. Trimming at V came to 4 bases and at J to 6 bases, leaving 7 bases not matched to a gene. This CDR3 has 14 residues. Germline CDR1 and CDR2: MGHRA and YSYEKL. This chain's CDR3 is CASSPRGYEDTQYF. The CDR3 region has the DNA TGCGCCAGCAGCCCCAGGGGGTATGAGGATACGCAGTATTTT.

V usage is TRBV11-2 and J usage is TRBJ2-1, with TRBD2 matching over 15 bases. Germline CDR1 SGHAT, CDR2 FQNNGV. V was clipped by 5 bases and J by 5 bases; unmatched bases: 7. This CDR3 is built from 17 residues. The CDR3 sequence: CASSHWRTSGGDNEQFF. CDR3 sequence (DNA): TGTGCCAGCAGCCACTGGCGGACTAGCGGGGGGGACAATGAGCAGTTCTTC. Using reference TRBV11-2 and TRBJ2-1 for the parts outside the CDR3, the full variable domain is EAGVAQSPRYKIIEKRQSVAFWCNPISGHATLYWYQQILGQGPKLLIQFQNNGVVDDSQLPKDRFSAERLKGVDSTLKIQPAKLEDSAVYLCASSHWRTSGGDNEQFFGPGTRLTVL.

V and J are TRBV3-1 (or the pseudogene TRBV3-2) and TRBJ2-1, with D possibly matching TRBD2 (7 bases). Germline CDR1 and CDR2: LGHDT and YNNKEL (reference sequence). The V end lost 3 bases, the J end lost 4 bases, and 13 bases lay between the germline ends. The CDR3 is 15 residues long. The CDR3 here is CASSQWGGDYNEQFF. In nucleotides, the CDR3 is TGTGCCAGCAGCCAGTGGGGGGGCGATTACAATGAGCAGTTCTTC.

Written as DNA, the CDR3 is TGTGCCAGCAGGAGCGGGAACAATGAGCAGTTCTTC. Amino acids: CASRSGNNEQFF. The chain uses TRBV25-1 and TRBJ2-1; 7 positions agree with TRBD2. Trimming took 6 bases from V and 5 from J; bases not matched to a gene: 1. The V gene's germline CDR1 is MGHDK and CDR2 SYGVNS. This CDR3 is built from 12 residues.

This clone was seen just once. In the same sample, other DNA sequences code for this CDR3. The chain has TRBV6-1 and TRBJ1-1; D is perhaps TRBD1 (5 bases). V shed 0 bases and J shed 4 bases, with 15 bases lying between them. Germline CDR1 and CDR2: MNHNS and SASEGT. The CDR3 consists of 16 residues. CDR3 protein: CASSEALQVGGTEAFF. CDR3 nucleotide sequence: TGTGCCAGCAGTGAAGCGTTACAGGTTGGCGGCACTGAAGCTTTCTTT.

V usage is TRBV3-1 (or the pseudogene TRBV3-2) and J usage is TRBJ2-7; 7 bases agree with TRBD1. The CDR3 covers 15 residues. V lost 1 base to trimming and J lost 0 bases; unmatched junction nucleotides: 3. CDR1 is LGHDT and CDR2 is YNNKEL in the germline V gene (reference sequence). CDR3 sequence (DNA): TGTGCCAGCAGCCAAGTGTGGGACAGCTCCTACGAGCAGTACTTC. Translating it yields CASSQVWDSSYEQYF.

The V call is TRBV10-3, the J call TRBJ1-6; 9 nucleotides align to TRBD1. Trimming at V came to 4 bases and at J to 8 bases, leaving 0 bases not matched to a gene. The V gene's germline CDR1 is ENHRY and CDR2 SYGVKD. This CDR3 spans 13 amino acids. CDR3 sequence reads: CAISGDRDSPLHF. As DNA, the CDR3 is TGTGCCATCAGTGGGGACAGGGATTCACCCCTCCACTTT.

The CDR3 DNA sequence: TGTGCCAGCAGTTACCGAAAGACAGGGGGCACGGATCAGCCCCAGCATTTT. This translates into CASSYRKTGGTDQPQHF. J is TRBJ1-5 and V is TRBV6-2 or TRBV6-3; 10 bases line up with TRBD1. The CDR3 is 17 residues long. J was trimmed by 5 bases and V by 2 bases; bases with no gene match: 9. The germline V gene encodes CDR1 MNHEY and CDR2 SVGEGT.

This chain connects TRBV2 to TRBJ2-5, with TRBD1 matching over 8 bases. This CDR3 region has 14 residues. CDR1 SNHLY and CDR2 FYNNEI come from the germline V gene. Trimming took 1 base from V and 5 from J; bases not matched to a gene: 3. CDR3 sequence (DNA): TGTGCCAGCAGTGAAGGGACAGGGCGGGAGACCCAGTACTTC. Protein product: CASSEGTGRETQYF. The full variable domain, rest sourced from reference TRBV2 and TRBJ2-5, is EPEVTQTPSHQVTQMGQEVILRCVPISNHLYFYWYRQILGQKVEFLVSFYNNEISEKSEIFDDQFSVERPDGSNFTLKIRSTKLEDSAMYFCASSEGTGRETQYFGPGTRLLVL.

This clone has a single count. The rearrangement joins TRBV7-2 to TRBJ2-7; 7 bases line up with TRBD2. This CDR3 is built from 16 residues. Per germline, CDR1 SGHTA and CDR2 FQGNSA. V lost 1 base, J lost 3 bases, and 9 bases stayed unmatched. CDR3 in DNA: TGTGCCAGCAGCTTAGTAGCGGGCTACAGCCTCTACGAGCAGTACTTC. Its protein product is CASSLVAGYSLYEQYF. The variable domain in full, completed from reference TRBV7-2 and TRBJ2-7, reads GAGVSQSPSNKVTEKGKDVELRCDPISGHTALYWYRQSLGQGLEFLIYFQGNSAPDKSGLPSDRFSAERTGGSVSTLTIQRTQQEDSAVYLCASSLVAGYSLYEQYFGPGTRLTVT.

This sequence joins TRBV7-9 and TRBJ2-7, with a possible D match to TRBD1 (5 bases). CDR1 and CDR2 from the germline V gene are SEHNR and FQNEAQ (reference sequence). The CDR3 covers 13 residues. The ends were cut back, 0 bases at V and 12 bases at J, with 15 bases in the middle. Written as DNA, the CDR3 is TGTGCCAGCAGCTTAGCGCTGTCAGGGCAGCGGTACTTC. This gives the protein CASSLALSGQRYF.

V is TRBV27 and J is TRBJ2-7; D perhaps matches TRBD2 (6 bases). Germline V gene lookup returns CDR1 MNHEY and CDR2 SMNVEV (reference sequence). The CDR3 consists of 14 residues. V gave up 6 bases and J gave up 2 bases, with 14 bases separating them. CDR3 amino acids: CASRLQGGTYEQYF. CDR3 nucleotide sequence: TGTGCCAGCAGACTGCAAGGCGGGACCTACGAGCAGTACTTC.

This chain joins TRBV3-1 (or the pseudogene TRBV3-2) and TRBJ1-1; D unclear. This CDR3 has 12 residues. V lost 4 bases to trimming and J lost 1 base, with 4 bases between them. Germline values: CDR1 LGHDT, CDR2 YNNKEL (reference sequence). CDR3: CASSPQNTEAFF. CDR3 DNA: TGTGCCAGCAGCCCACAGAACACTGAAGCTTTCTTT.

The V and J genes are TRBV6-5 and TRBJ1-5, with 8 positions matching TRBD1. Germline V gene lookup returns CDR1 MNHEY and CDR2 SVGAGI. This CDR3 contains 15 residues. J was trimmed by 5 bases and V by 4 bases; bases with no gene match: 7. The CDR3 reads CASSLSGTGDQPQHF. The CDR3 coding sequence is TGTGCCAGCAGTTTGAGCGGGACAGGTGATCAGCCCCAGCATTTT.

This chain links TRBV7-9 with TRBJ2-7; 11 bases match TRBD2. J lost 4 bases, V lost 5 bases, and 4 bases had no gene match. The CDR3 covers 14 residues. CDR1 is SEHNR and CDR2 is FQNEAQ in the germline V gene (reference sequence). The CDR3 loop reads CASSPGLAVYEQYF. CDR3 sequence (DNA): TGTGCCAGCAGCCCGGGACTAGCGGTATACGAGCAGTACTTC.

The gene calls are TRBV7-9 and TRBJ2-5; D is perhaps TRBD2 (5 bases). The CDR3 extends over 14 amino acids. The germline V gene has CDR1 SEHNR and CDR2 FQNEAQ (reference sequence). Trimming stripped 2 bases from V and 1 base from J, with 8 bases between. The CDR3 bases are TGTGCCAGCAGCTTATCCCGGGGCCAAGAGACCCAGTACTTC. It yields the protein CASSLSRGQETQYF.

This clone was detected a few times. The CDR3 spells CASSFPGDVGYTF. CDR3 in DNA: TGTGCCAGCAGCTTCCCAGGCGACGTCGGCTACACCTTC. The V call is TRBV7-9, the J call TRBJ1-2; the D is unclear. Germline V gene lookup returns CDR1 SEHNR and CDR2 FQNEAQ (reference sequence). Trimming stripped 3 bases from V and 8 bases from J, with 13 bases between. The CDR3 runs to 13 residues.

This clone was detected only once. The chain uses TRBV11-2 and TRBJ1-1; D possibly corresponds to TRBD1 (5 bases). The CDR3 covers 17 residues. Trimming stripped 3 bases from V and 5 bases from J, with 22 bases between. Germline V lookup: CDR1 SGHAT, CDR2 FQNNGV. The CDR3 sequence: CASSFFLLGGPETEAFF. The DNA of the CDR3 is TGTGCCAGCAGCTTTTTTTTGTTGGGGGGACCCGAAACTGAAGCTTTCTTT. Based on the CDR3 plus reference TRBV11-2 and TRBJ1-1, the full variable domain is EAGVAQSPRYKIIEKRQSVAFWCNPISGHATLYWYQQILGQGPKLLIQFQNNGVVDDSQLPKDRFSAERLKGVDSTLKIQPAKLEDSAVYLCASSFFLLGGPETEAFFGQGTRLTVV.

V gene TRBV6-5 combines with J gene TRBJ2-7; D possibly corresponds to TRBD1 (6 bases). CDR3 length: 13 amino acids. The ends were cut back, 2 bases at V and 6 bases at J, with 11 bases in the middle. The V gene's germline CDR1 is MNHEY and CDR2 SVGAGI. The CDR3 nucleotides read TGTGCCAGCAGTTACGTCCAGGGGAGCGAGCAGTACTTC. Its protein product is CASSYVQGSEQYF.

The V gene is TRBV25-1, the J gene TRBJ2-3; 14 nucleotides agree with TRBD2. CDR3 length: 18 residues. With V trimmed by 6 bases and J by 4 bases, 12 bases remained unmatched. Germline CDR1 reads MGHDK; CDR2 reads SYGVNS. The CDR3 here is CASSDPGLAGVFADTQYF. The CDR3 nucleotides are TGTGCCAGCAGCGACCCGGGACTAGCGGGAGTGTTTGCAGATACGCAGTATTTT.